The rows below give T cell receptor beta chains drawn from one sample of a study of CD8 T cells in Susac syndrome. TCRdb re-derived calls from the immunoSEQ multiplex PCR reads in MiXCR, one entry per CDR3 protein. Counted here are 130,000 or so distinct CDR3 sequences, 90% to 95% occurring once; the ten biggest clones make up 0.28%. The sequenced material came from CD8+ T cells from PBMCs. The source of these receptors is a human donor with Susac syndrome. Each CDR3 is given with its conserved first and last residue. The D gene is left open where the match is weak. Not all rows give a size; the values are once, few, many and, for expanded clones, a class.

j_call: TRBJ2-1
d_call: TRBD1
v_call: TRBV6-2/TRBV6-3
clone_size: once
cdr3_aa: CASRSAGQGHYNEQFF
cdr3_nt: TGTGCCAGCAGATCCGCCGGACAGGGCCACTACAATGAGCAGTTCTTC

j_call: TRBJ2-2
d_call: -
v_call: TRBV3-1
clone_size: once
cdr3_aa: CASSQESGTRGTGELFF
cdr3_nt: TGTGCCAGCAGCCAAGAGTCCGGGACAAGAGGAACCGGGGAGCTGTTTTTT

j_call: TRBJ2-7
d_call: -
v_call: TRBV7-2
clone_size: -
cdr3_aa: CASSPDEQYF
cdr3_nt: TGTGCCAGCAGCCCGGACGAACAGTACTTC

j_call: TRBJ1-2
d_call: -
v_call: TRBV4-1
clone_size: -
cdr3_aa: CASSQVGSPYGYTF
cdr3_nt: TGCGCCAGCAGCCAAGTTGGCAGTCCCTATGGCTACACCTTC

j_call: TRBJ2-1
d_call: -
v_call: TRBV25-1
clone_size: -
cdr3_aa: CASAVGLTSYNEQFF
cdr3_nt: TGTGCCAGCGCCGTGGGGTTAACCTCCTACAATGAGCAGTTCTTC

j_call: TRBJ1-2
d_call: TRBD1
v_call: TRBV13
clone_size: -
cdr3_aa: CASSPLGTGAGNYGYTF
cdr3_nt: TGTGCCAGCAGCCCCCTCGGGACAGGGGCCGGCAACTATGGCTACACCTTC

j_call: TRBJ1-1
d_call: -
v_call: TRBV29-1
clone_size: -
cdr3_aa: CSVLGGGTEAFF
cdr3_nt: TGCAGCGTCCTCGGGGGGGGGACTGAAGCTTTCTTT

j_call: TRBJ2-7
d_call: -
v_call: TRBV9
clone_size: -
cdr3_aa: CASSVDQGYEQYF
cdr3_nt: TGTGCCAGCAGCGTAGACCAAGGGTACGAGCAGTACTTC

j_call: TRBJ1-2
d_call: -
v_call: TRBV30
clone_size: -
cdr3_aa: CAWRAEGGRRNYGYTF
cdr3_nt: TGTGCCTGGAGGGCCGAGGGGGGACGACGGAACTATGGCTACACCTTC

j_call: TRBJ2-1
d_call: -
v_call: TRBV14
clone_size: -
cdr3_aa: CASSQGTTYNEQFF
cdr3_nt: TGTGCCAGCAGCCAAGGGACCACCTACAATGAGCAGTTCTTC

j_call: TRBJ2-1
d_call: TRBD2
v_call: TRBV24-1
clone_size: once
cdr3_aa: CATSDLAGGLEEQFF
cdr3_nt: TGTGCCACCAGTGACCTAGCGGGGGGGCTCGAGGAGCAGTTCTTC

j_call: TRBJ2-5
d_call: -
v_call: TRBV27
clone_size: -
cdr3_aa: CATSAGVVETQYF
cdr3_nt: TGTGCCACCTCGGCAGGGGTCGTAGAGACCCAGTACTTC

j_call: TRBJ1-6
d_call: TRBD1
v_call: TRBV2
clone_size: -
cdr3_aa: CASSETGLLWNSPLHF
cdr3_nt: TGTGCCAGCAGTGAGACAGGGCTTTTATGGAATTCACCCCTCCACTTT

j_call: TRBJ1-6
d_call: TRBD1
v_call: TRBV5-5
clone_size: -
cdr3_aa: CASSLWDRERSSYNSPLHF
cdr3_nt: TGTGCCAGCAGCCTATGGGACAGGGAGCGGAGCTCCTATAATTCACCCCTCCACTTT

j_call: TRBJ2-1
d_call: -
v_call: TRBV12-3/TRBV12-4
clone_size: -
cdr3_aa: CASITGTTSGNEQFF
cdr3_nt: TGTGCCAGCATCACAGGGACGACCTCGGGGAATGAGCAGTTCTTC

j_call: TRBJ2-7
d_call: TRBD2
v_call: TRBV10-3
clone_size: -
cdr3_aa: CAISGDSGGAYEQYF
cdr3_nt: TGTGCCATCAGTGGGGATAGCGGGGGGGCTTACGAGCAGTACTTC

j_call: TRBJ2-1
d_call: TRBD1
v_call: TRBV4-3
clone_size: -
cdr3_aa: CASSLGQGVYNEQFF
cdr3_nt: TGCGCCAGCAGCCTAGGACAGGGGGTTTACAATGAGCAGTTCTTC

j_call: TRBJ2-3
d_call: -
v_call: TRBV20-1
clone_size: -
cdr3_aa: CSARDITGKDTQYF
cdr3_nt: TGCAGTGCTAGGGACATCACAGGGAAAGATACGCAGTATTTT

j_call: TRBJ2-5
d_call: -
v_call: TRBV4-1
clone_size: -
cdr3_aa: CASSQETGQETQYF
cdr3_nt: TGCGCCAGCAGCCAAGAAACAGGGCAAGAGACCCAGTACTTC

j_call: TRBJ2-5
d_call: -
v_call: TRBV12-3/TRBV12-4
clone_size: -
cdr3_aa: CASARGTLKETQYF
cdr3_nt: TGTGCCAGCGCCCGCGGGACTCTGAAAGAGACCCAGTACTTC

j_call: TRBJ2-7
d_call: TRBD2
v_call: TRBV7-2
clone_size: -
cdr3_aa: CASSFGGGSYEQYF
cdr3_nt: TGTGCCAGCAGCTTCGGCGGGGGGTCCTACGAGCAGTACTTC

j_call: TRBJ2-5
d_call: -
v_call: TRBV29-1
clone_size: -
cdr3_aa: CSVEAGAGETQYF
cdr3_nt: TGCAGCGTTGAAGCGGGGGCAGGGGAGACCCAGTACTTC

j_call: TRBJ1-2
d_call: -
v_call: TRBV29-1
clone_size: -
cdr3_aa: CSLQNGDNYGYTF
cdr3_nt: TGCAGCCTTCAGAACGGGGACAACTATGGCTACACCTTC

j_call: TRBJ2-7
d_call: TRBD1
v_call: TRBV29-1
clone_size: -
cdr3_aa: CSVEEATGVGIYEQYF
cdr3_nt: TGCAGCGTTGAAGAGGCTACAGGGGTCGGGATCTACGAGCAGTACTTC

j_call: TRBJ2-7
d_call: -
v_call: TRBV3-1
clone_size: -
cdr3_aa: CASSQATGTYEQYF
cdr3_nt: TGTGCCAGCAGCCAAGCAACAGGGACCTACGAGCAGTACTTC

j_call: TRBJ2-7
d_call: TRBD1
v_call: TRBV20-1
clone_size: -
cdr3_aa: CSADRGESYEQYF
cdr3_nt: TGCAGTGCTGACAGGGGGGAGTCCTACGAGCAGTACTTC

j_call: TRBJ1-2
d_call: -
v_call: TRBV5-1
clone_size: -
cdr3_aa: CASSLGGFDGYTF
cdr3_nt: TGCGCCAGCAGCTTGGGGGGGTTCGATGGCTACACCTTC

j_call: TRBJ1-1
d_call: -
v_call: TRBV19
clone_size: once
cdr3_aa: CASSIPGLNTEAFF
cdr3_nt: TGTGCCAGTAGTATTCCGGGATTGAACACTGAAGCTTTCTTT

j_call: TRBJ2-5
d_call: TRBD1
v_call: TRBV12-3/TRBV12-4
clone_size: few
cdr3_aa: CASSLGQGAGETQYF
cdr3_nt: TGTGCCAGCAGTTTAGGACAGGGGGCAGGGGAGACCCAGTACTTC

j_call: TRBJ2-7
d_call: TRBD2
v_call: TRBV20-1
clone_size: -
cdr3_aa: CSASFAGLADYEQYF
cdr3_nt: TGCAGTGCTAGTTTTGCCGGACTAGCGGATTACGAGCAGTACTTC

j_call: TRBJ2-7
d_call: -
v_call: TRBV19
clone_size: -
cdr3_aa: CASSPGGGQTYEQYF
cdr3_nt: TGTGCCAGTAGCCCAGGCGGGGGACAGACCTACGAGCAGTACTTC

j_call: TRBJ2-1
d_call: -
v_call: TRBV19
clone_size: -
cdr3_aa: CASSIEPRGSSEQFF
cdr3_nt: TGTGCCAGTAGTATAGAGCCCAGGGGCTCAAGTGAGCAGTTCTTC

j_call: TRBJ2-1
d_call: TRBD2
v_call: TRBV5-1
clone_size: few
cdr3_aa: CASSVGGIREQFF
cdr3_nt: TGCGCCAGCAGCGTGGGGGGGATTCGGGAGCAGTTCTTC

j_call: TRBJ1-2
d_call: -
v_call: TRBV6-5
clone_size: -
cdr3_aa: CASSYSRGGGYGYTF
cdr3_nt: TGTGCCAGCAGTTACTCCCGCGGGGGGGGCTATGGCTACACCTTC

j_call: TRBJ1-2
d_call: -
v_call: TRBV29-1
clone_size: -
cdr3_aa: CSVGLDYGYTF
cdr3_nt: TGCAGCGTTGGACTGGACTATGGCTACACCTTC

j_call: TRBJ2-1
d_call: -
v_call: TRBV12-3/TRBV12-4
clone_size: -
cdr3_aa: CASSSVNSDEQFF
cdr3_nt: TGTGCCAGCAGTTCCGTCAATTCCGATGAGCAGTTCTTC

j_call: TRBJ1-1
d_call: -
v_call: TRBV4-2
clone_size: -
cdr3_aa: CASSQEGRERHAFF
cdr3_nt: TGTGCCAGCAGCCAAGAAGGCAGGGAACGACATGCTTTCTTT

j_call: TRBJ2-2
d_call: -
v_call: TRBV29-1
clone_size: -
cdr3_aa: CSVEVGQANTGELFF
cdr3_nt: TGCAGCGTTGAAGTTGGGCAGGCCAACACCGGGGAGCTGTTTTTT

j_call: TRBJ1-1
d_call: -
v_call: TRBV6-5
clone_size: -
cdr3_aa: CASSYREAAEAFF
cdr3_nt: TGTGCCAGCAGTTACAGGGAAGCGGCTGAAGCTTTCTTT

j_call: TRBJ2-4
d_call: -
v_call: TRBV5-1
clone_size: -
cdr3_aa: CASSSTFLLSIQYF
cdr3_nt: TGCGCCAGCAGCTCGACCTTTCTTTTATCCATTCAGTACTTC

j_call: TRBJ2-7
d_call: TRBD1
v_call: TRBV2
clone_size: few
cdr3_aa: CASSATGGSYEQYF
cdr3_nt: TGTGCCAGCAGTGCCACAGGGGGCTCCTACGAGCAGTACTTC

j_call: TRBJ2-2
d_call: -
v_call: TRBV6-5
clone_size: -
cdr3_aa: CASSPSWAGELFF
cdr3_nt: TGTGCCAGCAGCCCCTCTTGGGCCGGGGAGCTGTTTTTT

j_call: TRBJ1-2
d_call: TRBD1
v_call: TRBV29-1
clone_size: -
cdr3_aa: CSVAMLGTGRTLANYGYTF
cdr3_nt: TGCAGCGTGGCGATGCTTGGGACAGGGAGAACCCTAGCTAACTATGGCTACACCTTC

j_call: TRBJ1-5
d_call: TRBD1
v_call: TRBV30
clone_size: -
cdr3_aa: CAWSVQGDQPQHF
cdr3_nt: TGTGCCTGGAGTGTCCAGGGGGATCAGCCCCAGCATTTT

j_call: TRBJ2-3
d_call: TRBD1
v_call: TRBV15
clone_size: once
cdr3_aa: CATSRGQGADTQYF
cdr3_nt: TGTGCCACCAGCAGGGGACAGGGGGCAGATACGCAGTATTTT

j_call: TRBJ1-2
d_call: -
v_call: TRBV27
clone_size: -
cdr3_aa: CASSPVDGVYGYTF
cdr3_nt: TGTGCCAGCAGCCCCGTGGACGGCGTTTATGGCTACACCTTC

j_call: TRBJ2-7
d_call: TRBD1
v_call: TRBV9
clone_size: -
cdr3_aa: CASSLEGQSSYEQYF
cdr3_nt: TGTGCCAGCAGCCTAGAGGGACAGAGCTCCTACGAGCAGTACTTC

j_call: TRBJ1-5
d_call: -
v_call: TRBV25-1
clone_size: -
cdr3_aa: CASSEWERMEPQHF
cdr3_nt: TGTGCCAGCAGTGAATGGGAGCGCATGGAGCCCCAGCATTTT

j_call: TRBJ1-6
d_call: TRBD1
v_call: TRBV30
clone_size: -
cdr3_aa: CAWTHTGGSPLHF
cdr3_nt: TGTGCCTGGACTCACACAGGGGGATCACCCCTCCACTTT

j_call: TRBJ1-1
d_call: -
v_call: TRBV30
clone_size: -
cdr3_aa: CAWNLNTEAFF
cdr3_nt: TGTGCCTGGAACTTGAACACTGAAGCTTTCTTT

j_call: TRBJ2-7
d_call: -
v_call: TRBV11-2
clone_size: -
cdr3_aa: CASSLDQGMISYEQYF
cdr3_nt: TGTGCCAGCAGCTTAGATCAGGGGATGATATCCTACGAGCAGTACTTC

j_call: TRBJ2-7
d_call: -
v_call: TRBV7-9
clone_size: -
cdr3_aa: CASSPDPMDYEQYF
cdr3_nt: TGTGCCAGCAGCCCGGACCCCATGGACTACGAGCAGTACTTC

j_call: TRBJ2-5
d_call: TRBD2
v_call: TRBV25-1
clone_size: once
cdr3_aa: CASTLSFPTSGGSSQETQYF
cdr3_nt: TGTGCCAGCACCTTATCATTTCCCACTAGCGGGGGGTCCAGCCAAGAGACCCAGTACTTC

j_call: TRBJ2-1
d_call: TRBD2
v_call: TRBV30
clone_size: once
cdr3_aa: CASGTSGGYEQFF
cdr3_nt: TGTGCCTCGGGGACTAGCGGGGGCTATGAGCAGTTCTTC

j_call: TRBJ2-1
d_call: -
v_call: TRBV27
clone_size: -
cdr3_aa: CASSLRGYQNEQFF
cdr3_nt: TGTGCCAGCAGTTTACGGGGCTATCAGAATGAGCAGTTCTTC